The 22 T cell receptor beta chains reported below all come from one sample, sequenced in a study of T-cell memory formation after mild COVID-19. TCRdb re-analysed the 5' RACE reads in MiXCR, keeping a single row per CDR3 protein. In the table there are fewer than 250,000 distinct CDR3 sequences, around 27% of which are singletons. The material sequenced was PBMCs or a T cell subset sorted from them (not recorded which). These receptors originate from an adult woman who had mild COVID-19 (a few samples of this study predate the infection). Cell type and time point are not known.

V is TRBV2 and J is TRBJ2-3; TRBD2 might be the D (5 bases). The germline V gene encodes CDR1 SNHLY and CDR2 FYNNEI. CDR3 length: 16 residues. V was clipped by 5 bases and J by 6 bases, with 21 bases between them. CDR3 nucleotides: TGTGCCAGCAGTCCTGGAGGCTGGAACCCCCCTGATACGCAGTATTTT. Translated, it gives CASSPGGWNPPDTQYF.

The genes are TRBV5-5 and TRBJ1-1; 9 nucleotides align to TRBD1. The CDR3 is 15 amino acids. CDR1 and CDR2 from the germline V gene are SGHKS and YYEKEE (reference sequence). V shed 1 base and J 5 bases; nucleotides not matched to a gene: 6. The CDR3 loop is CASSLRWTGVTEAFF. In DNA form, the CDR3 reads TGTGCCAGCAGCTTGCGTTGGACAGGGGTTACTGAAGCTTTCTTT.

The chain carries TRBV6-5 and TRBJ2-4, with a possible D match to TRBD1 (6 bases). Germline V lookup: CDR1 MNHEY, CDR2 SVGAGI. V lost 5 bases and J lost 1, with 18 bases in between. The CDR3 extends over 17 amino acids. The CDR3 spells CASSPNTGRAAKNIQYF. DNA of the CDR3: TGTGCCAGCAGTCCGAACACAGGGCGGGCGGCCAAAAACATTCAGTACTTC.

The sample holds a few counts of this clonotype. The genes are TRBV4-3 and TRBJ2-2; 9 nucleotides agree with TRBD1. Germline CDR1 and CDR2: LGHNA and YSLEER. The CDR3 has 17 amino acids. V was clipped by 1 base and J by 3 bases; unmatched bases: 6. The CDR3 DNA reads as TGCGCCAGCAGCCAAGTCTACAGGGGGCTGGACACCGGGGAGCTGTTTTTT. Translation gives CASSQVYRGLDTGELFF.

CDR3 in DNA: TGTGCCAGCAGCCGGGGCTACATGAACACTGAAGCTTTCTTT. Translated: CASSRGYMNTEAFF. The rearrangement joins TRBV5-6 to TRBJ1-1; D is possibly TRBD1 (5 bases). V shed 4 bases and J shed 0 bases, with 10 bases lying between them. Germline V gene lookup returns CDR1 SGHDT and CDR2 YYEEEE. This CDR3 region has 14 residues.

This clonotype appeared a single time. DNA for the CDR3: TGTGCCACCAGCGCATCCATAGTTAACTATGGCTACACCTTC. Its translation: CATSASIVNYGYTF. The chain employs TRBV15 and TRBJ1-2; D remains ambiguous. This CDR3 contains 14 residues. Germline CDR1 reads LNHNV; CDR2 reads YYDKDF (reference sequence). V lost 5 bases, J lost 1 base, and 11 bases lay in between. Drawing the rest from reference TRBV15 and TRBJ1-2, the complete variable domain is DAMVIQNPRYQVTQFGKPVTLSCSQTLNHNVMYWYQQKSSQAPKLLFHYYDKDFNNEADTPDNFQSRRPNTSFCFLDIRSPGLGDTAMYLCATSASIVNYGYTFGSGTRLTVV.

This clonotype has just a few counts. The chain combines TRBV7-2 with TRBJ2-7; no firm D call. Germline V gene sequence: CDR1 SGHTA, CDR2 FQGNSA. V was cut by 1 base and J by 0 bases, with 10 bases left in between. The CDR3 runs to 15 residues. Here the CDR3 reads CASSLESRSSYEQYF. The CDR3 bases are TGTGCCAGCAGCTTAGAAAGTCGGAGCTCCTACGAGCAGTACTTC. Together with reference TRBV7-2 and TRBJ2-7, the CDR3 gives the full variable domain: GAGVSQSPSNKVTEKGKDVELRCDPISGHTALYWYRQSLGQGLEFLIYFQGNSAPDKSGLPSDRFSAERTGGSVSTLTIQRTQQEDSAVYLCASSLESRSSYEQYFGPGTRLTVT.

The chain joins TRBV12-3 or TRBV12-4 to TRBJ1-1; D gene uncertain. Trimming left V 6 bases short and J 5 bases short, with 13 bases between. CDR3 length: 13 amino acids. The CDR3 sequence: CASRPGIETEAFF. CDR3 bases: TGTGCCAGCAGACCGGGTATAGAGACTGAAGCTTTCTTT.

The genes are TRBV5-5 and TRBJ2-1; D might be TRBD2 (6 bases). CDR1 is SGHKS and CDR2 is YYEKEE in the germline V gene (reference sequence). This CDR3 has 15 amino acids. The V and J ends lost 4 bases and 7 bases respectively, with 18 bases between them. This chain's CDR3 is CASSKSGTGVNEQFF. CDR3 DNA sequence: TGTGCCAGCAGCAAATCAGGAACGGGGGTAAATGAGCAGTTCTTC.

This clonotype was observed a handful of times. The rearrangement links TRBV4-1 to TRBJ2-3; 8 nucleotides match TRBD1. This CDR3 region has 17 residues. The ends lost 2 bases at V and 2 bases at J; junction bases unmatched: 9. Germline V gene data show CDR1 as MGHRA and CDR2 as YSYEKL. In DNA, the CDR3 is TGCGCCAGCAGCCAACGTCACACAGGGGGTGCCACAGATACGCAGTATTTT. The encoded protein is CASSQRHTGGATDTQYF.

This clonotype was seen only a few times. The chain couples TRBV12-3 or TRBV12-4 to TRBJ2-7; 7 bases agree with TRBD2. Trimming took 7 bases from V and 6 from J; bases not matched to a gene: 3. CDR3 length: 11 residues. CDR3 sequence reads: CASMGGGEQYF. In DNA, the CDR3 is TGTGCCAGCATGGGGGGGGGCGAGCAGTACTTC.

The J gene is TRBJ2-1, the V gene TRBV4-1; TRBD1 or TRBD2 may be the D gene (5 bases each). Per germline, CDR1 MGHRA and CDR2 YSYEKL. The CDR3 is 15 residues long. V was clipped by 0 bases and J by 6 bases, with 12 bases between them. The CDR3 protein is CASSQDPGAVNEQFF. The DNA for the CDR3 is TGCGCCAGCAGCCAAGACCCCGGGGCAGTCAATGAGCAGTTCTTC.

Ten or more counts support this clonotype. The chain is built from TRBV5-6 and TRBJ2-5; the D gene is possibly TRBD2 (6 bases). The V end was cut by 4 bases, the J end by 6 bases, with 16 bases between. Germline V gene lookup returns CDR1 SGHDT and CDR2 YYEEEE. CDR3 size: 14 residues. CDR3 sequence: CASSPAGSTQTQYF. CDR3 nucleotide sequence: TGTGCCAGCAGCCCTGCCGGGAGCACCCAGACCCAGTACTTC.

V is TRBV7-9 and J is TRBJ2-5; D might be TRBD2 (6 bases). This CDR3 is 14 amino acids long. V was trimmed by 3 bases and J by 4 bases, leaving 12 bases between them. CDR1 SEHNR and CDR2 FQNEAQ come from the germline V gene (reference sequence). The CDR3 region has the DNA TGTGCCAGCAGCTTTTCGTTGGGAGGAGAGACCCAGTACTTC. This sequence encodes CASSFSLGGETQYF.

V and J are TRBV7-3 and TRBJ2-3; 12 nucleotides agree with TRBD2. The V gene's germline CDR1 is SGHTA and CDR2 FQGTGA. The CDR3 spans 16 residues. V lost 4 bases and J lost 2; bases outside the gene matches: 4. CDR3 protein: CASSSGLAGSTDTQYF. Here the CDR3 DNA reads TGTGCCAGCAGCTCTGGACTAGCGGGGTCCACAGATACGCAGTATTTT.

The gene calls are TRBV20-1 and TRBJ2-5, with D uncertain. This CDR3 is built from 14 residues. V was shortened by 2 bases and J by 4 bases, with 14 bases between the two germline ends. The germline V gene encodes CDR1 DFQATT and CDR2 SNEGSKA (reference sequence). The CDR3 sequence is CSARRPLWGETQYF. CDR3 in DNA: TGCAGTGCTAGAAGGCCCCTTTGGGGAGAGACCCAGTACTTC.

V usage is TRBV19 and J usage is TRBJ2-7; 8 bases agree with TRBD1. Germline trimming cut 6 bases from V and 2 bases from J; bases unmatched to any gene: 15. Germline V lookup: CDR1 LNHDA, CDR2 SQIVND (reference sequence). This CDR3 comprises 17 residues. CDR3 residues: CASSPLYRDRLAYEQYF. The CDR3 region has the DNA TGTGCCAGTAGCCCACTTTACCGGGACAGGCTCGCCTACGAGCAGTACTTC.

J is TRBJ1-2 and V is TRBV10-3; a weak D match, TRBD1 (5 bases). Germline V gene data show CDR1 as ENHRY and CDR2 as SYGVKD. V was shortened by 2 bases and J by 4 bases, with 11 bases between the two germline ends. This CDR3 is 14 amino acids long. The CDR3 coding sequence is TGTGCCATCAGTGAGGTTCAGGGCGGCTATGGCTACACCTTC. Translated: CAISEVQGGYGYTF.

The rearrangement joins TRBV4-3 to TRBJ2-3; 11 positions agree with TRBD2. This CDR3 spans 16 amino acids. After removal of 4 bases from V and 5 bases from J, the junction contained 8 bases not matched to a gene. Germline V gene data show CDR1 as LGHNA and CDR2 as YSLEER. The CDR3 protein is CASSRRLAGFGDTQYF. DNA of the CDR3: TGCGCCAGCAGCCGTAGACTAGCGGGGTTTGGAGATACGCAGTATTTT.

The rearrangement joins TRBV6-5 to TRBJ2-5; D possibly corresponds to TRBD2 (5 bases). V lost 6 bases, J lost 2 bases, and 19 bases lay in between. The CDR3 consists of 16 residues. Germline V gene sequence: CDR1 MNHEY, CDR2 SVGAGI. In nucleotides, the CDR3 is TGTGCCAGCAGGGTCGGACTTGTACCTTATCAAGAGACCCAGTACTTC. Amino acid sequence: CASRVGLVPYQETQYF.

The V call is TRBV20-1, the J call TRBJ1-2; D is uncertain. CDR3 size: 13 residues. Trimming left V 0 bases short and J 8 bases short, with 13 bases between. Germline CDR1 is DFQATT and CDR2 is SNEGSKA (reference sequence). The CDR3 reads CSARDPTRGGYTF. The DNA of the CDR3 is TGCAGTGCTAGAGATCCGACACGCGGCGGCTACACCTTC.

This chain uses TRBV5-1 with TRBJ2-7; possibly TRBD1 for D (6 bases). Trimming removed 5 bases from V and 3 bases from J, with 12 bases in between. Germline V gene data show CDR1 as SGHRS and CDR2 as YFSETQ. This CDR3 is built from 13 residues. DNA for the CDR3: TGCGCCAGCAGACCCGTGACAGGCTACGAGCAGTACTTC. Amino acid sequence: CASRPVTGYEQYF.